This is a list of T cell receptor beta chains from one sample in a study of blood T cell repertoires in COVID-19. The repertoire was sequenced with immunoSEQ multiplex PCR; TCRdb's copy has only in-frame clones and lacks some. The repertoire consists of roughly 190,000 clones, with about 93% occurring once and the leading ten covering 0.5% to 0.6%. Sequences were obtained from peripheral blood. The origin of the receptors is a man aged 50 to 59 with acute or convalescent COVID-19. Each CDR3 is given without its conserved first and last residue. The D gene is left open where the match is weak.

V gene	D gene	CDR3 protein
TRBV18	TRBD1	ASSPGQGLDKNIQY
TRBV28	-	ASSYDRLTEAF
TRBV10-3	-	AISEAAGYT
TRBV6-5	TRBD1	ASSRQGTAHNEQF
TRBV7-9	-	ASSLGAASSYNSPLH
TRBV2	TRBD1	ASSEGTASGNTIY
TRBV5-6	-	ASSTTSGITSRNTGELF
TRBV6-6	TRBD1	ASSLTGQGSYT
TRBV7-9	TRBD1	ASSLSQGATNEKLF
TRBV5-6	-	ASRPNAGGMQDTQY
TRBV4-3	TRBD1	ASSHRQGNEQF
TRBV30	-	AWTPGGSRTDTQY
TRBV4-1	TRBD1	ASSQEGQGGGEQY
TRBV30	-	AWSVRGWLRQPQH
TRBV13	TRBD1	ASSLGTVISPLH
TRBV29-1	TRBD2	SVERGSSQETQY
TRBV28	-	ASMEGNAGNTIY
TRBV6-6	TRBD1	ASSLRGDNQPQH
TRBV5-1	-	ASSLGLGDTQY
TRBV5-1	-	ASSRTGRYGYT
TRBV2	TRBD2	ASSEGWTGGPGTETQY
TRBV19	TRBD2	ASSIAAGLAGGETQY
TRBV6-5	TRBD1	ASGSGTGGDEQF